Shown below are 24 T cell receptor beta chains from a single sample sequenced in a study of PD-L1 blockade in urothelial cancer. Time point here: pretreatment peripheral blood. Produced via immunoSEQ multiplex PCR; TCRdb's table is partial and in-frame only. The sample lists 130,000 or so clones, 65% to 85% occurring once. The material sequenced was PBMCs, taken around atezolizumab (anti-PD-L1) treatment. The origin of the receptors is a man aged 50 to 60 with urothelial cancer.

V usage is TRBV18 and J usage is TRBJ1-3; 9 bases agree with TRBD1. The J segment lost 5 bases and the V segment lost 7 bases, leaving 9 bases of the junction unmatched. The germline gives CDR1 KGHSH, CDR2 LQKENI. The CDR3 sequence is 15 residues long. The CDR3 is CASCPGQGLRNTIYF. The CDR3 nucleotides read TGTGCCAGCTGCCCGGGACAGGGCTTGAGAAACACCATATATTTT.

The V gene is TRBV7-9, the J gene TRBJ2-5; 13 nucleotides line up with TRBD2. The CDR3 spans 16 residues. CDR1 is SEHNR and CDR2 is FQNEAQ in the germline V gene (reference sequence). Losses at the gene ends were 5 bases for V and 1 base for J; bases not matched to a gene: 4. The CDR3 region has the DNA TGTGCCAGCAGCCGCCGGACTAGCGGGAGCCAAGAGACCCAGTACTTC. Its protein is CASSRRTSGSQETQYF. Together with reference TRBV7-9 and TRBJ2-5, the CDR3 gives the full variable domain: DTGVSQNPRHKITKRGQNVTFRCDPISEHNRLYWYRQTLGQGPEFLTYFQNEAQLEKSRLLSDRFSAERPKGSFSTLEIQRTEQGDSAMYLCASSRRTSGSQETQYFGPGTRLLVL.

J is TRBJ1-2 and V is TRBV28; D possibly corresponds to TRBD1 (6 bases). The CDR3 has 13 residues. The V end was cut by 7 bases, the J end by 1 base, with 10 bases between. Germline V gives CDR1 MDHEN, CDR2 SYDVKM. CDR3 region: CASNEGHNYGYTF. The CDR3 bases are TGTGCCAGCAACGAGGGACATAACTATGGCTACACCTTC.

The V call is TRBV2, the J call TRBJ1-1; a weak D match, TRBD1 (5 bases). Germline lookup yields CDR1 SNHLY and CDR2 FYNNEI. V shed 7 bases and J shed 2 bases, with 17 bases lying between them. The CDR3 is 15 residues long. This CDR3 reads CASKNWGGGNTEAFF. CDR3 sequence (DNA): TGTGCCAGCAAGAATTGGGGCGGGGGTAACACTGAAGCTTTCTTT.

V usage is TRBV11-2 and J usage is TRBJ2-1; 13 bases agree with TRBD2. V gave up 4 bases and J gave up 6 bases; unmatched junction bases: 3. The length of the CDR3 is 15 residues. Germline CDR1 SGHAT, CDR2 FQNNGV. Written as DNA, the CDR3 is TGTGCCAGCAGCTCCCGGACTAGCGGGAGCAATGAGCAGTTCTTC. Amino acids: CASSSRTSGSNEQFF.

The V gene is TRBV7-6, the J gene TRBJ2-3, with D perhaps matching TRBD1 (5 bases). V lost 5 bases and J 6 bases, leaving 15 bases between the germline ends. This CDR3 comprises 14 residues. CDR1 is SGHVS, CDR2 FNYEAQ, per germline. The CDR3 is CASSQGSAGDTQYF. The CDR3 DNA reads as TGTGCCAGCAGCCAAGGTAGTGCAGGGGATACGCAGTATTTT.

The V call is TRBV6-5, the J call TRBJ1-5; D remains ambiguous. The CDR3 contains 12 residues. V was cut by 6 bases and J by 9 bases, with 12 bases left in between. The germline gives CDR1 MNHEY, CDR2 SVGAGI. In nucleotides, the CDR3 is TGTGCCAGCAGGAGATCAGCGGGGCCCCAGCATTTT. This codes for CASRRSAGPQHF.

This clone occurred once. The V gene is TRBV9, the J gene TRBJ2-1; 14 bases align to TRBD2. The ends lost 3 bases at V and 3 bases at J; junction bases unmatched: 2. Germline V gives CDR1 SGDLS, CDR2 YYNGEE. This CDR3 has 16 amino acids. CDR3 amino acids: CASSGGTSGGYNEQFF. The CDR3 region has the DNA TGTGCCAGCAGCGGAGGGACTAGCGGGGGCTACAATGAGCAGTTCTTC. The full variable domain, its missing parts supplied by reference TRBV9 and TRBJ2-1, is DSGVTQTPKHLITATGQRVTLRCSPRSGDLSVYWYQQSLDQGLQFLIQYYNGEERAKGNILERFSAQQFPDLHSELNLSSLELGDSALYFCASSGGTSGGYNEQFFGPGTRLTVL.

The chain uses TRBV28 and TRBJ2-1, with D uncertain. With 7 bases removed from V and 4 bases from J, the gap between germline ends came to 5 bases. The CDR3 sequence is 11 residues long. The germline V gene has CDR1 MDHEN and CDR2 SYDVKM. CDR3 bases: TGTGCCAGCAAAGCTTACAATGAGCAGTTCTTC. As protein: CASKAYNEQFF.

The rearrangement joins TRBV7-9 to TRBJ2-1; a possible D gene is TRBD1 (6 bases). CDR1 SEHNR and CDR2 FQNEAQ come from the germline V gene (reference sequence). Trimming took off 4 bases at V and 7 bases at J, with 11 bases between the two ends. CDR3 length: 13 residues. CDR3 bases: TGTGCCAGCAGCTCATACAGGGTTAATGAGCAGTTCTTC. Its translation is CASSSYRVNEQFF.

This clone was seen once. J is TRBJ2-5 and V is TRBV6-1; perhaps TRBD2 as D (5 bases). This CDR3 is 13 amino acids long. With 6 bases removed from V and 2 bases from J, the gap between germline ends came to 10 bases. CDR1 is MNHNS and CDR2 is SASEGT in the germline V gene. CDR3 sequence reads: CASRAAAQETQYF. The CDR3 DNA reads TGTGCCAGCAGGGCAGCGGCTCAAGAGACCCAGTACTTC.

This clone was seen only once. The genes are TRBV5-4 and TRBJ2-1; 10 nucleotides match TRBD2. The CDR3 runs 16 residues. Losses at the gene ends were 4 bases for V and 1 base for J; bases not matched to a gene: 5. The germline V gene encodes CDR1 SGHNT and CDR2 YYREEE (reference sequence). The CDR3 loop is CASSRLAGQSYNEQFF. CDR3 bases: TGTGCCAGCAGCAGACTAGCGGGCCAATCCTACAATGAGCAGTTCTTC.

J is TRBJ1-5 and V is TRBV27; D might be TRBD1 (6 bases). Trimming took 9 bases from V and 5 from J, leaving 23 bases between them. The CDR3 loop spans 16 amino acids. Germline loops: CDR1 MNHEY, CDR2 SMNVEV (reference sequence). Here the CDR3 reads CASRGANIGSYQPQHF. In DNA form, the CDR3 reads TGTGCCAGTCGGGGGGCGAACATCGGTTCCTATCAGCCCCAGCATTTT.

The J gene is TRBJ2-1, the V gene TRBV27; D gene uncertain. CDR3 length equals 14 residues. V was pared by 3 bases and J by 3 bases, with 9 bases between. Germline CDR1 is MNHEY and CDR2 is SMNVEV (reference sequence). The CDR3 DNA reads TGTGCCAGCAGTTTGGAAGCTAGCTACAATGAGCAGTTCTTC. Its translation is CASSLEASYNEQFF.

The V call is TRBV11-2, the J call TRBJ2-1; 9 positions agree with TRBD2. The CDR3 loop spans 14 amino acids. Germline assignment: CDR1 SGHAT and CDR2 FQNNGV. V was clipped by 1 base and J by 6 bases; unmatched bases: 1. The CDR3 nucleotides read TGTGCCAGCAGCTTAGGACTAGCGGTCAATGAGCAGTTCTTC. This gives the protein CASSLGLAVNEQFF.

This chain joins TRBV7-2 and TRBJ2-5; D may be TRBD2 (6 bases). Deletions cut 0 bases from V and 5 bases from J, with 16 bases between. CDR1 SGHTA and CDR2 FQGNSA come from the germline V gene. The CDR3 totals 16 residues. The chain's CDR3 is CASSLAGGTQTETQYF. In nucleotides, the CDR3 is TGTGCCAGCAGCTTAGCCGGCGGGACCCAAACGGAGACCCAGTACTTC.

The rearrangement uses TRBV28 and TRBJ1-5, with D unclear. V gave up 7 bases and J gave up 6 bases, with 13 bases separating them. Germline assignment: CDR1 MDHEN and CDR2 SYDVKM. This CDR3 comprises 13 residues. In DNA, the CDR3 is TGTGCCAGCAATCCAAAATCCCCTCAGCCCCAGCATTTT. It encodes CASNPKSPQPQHF.

This sequence joins TRBV25-1 and TRBJ2-1; TRBD2 matches 9 bases. Trimming removed 1 base from V and 2 bases from J; junction bases left unmatched: 9. There are 18 residues in the CDR3. Per the germline V gene, CDR1 is MGHDK and CDR2 is SYGVNS. CDR3 protein: CASSELASGTSPYNEQFF. The CDR3 nucleotides read TGTGCCAGCAGTGAATTGGCTAGCGGGACGAGCCCCTACAATGAGCAGTTCTTC. The variable domain in full, with the rest retrieved from reference TRBV25-1 and TRBJ2-1, is EADIYQTPRYLVIGTGKKITLECSQTMGHDKMYWYQQDPGMELHLIHYSYGVNSTEKGDLSSESTVSRIRTEHFPLTLESARPSHTSQYLCASSELASGTSPYNEQFFGPGTRLTVL.

The rearrangement joins TRBV6-5 to TRBJ1-2; 10 nucleotides agree with TRBD1. V was clipped by 5 bases and J by 5 bases; unmatched bases: 2. The CDR3 has 13 residues. Germline values: CDR1 MNHEY, CDR2 SVGAGI. The CDR3 DNA sequence: TGTGCCAGCAGTCGGGGACAGGGGTATGGCTACACCTTC. It codes for CASSRGQGYGYTF.

This chain joins TRBV29-1 and TRBJ2-7, with D possibly matching TRBD2 (6 bases). Germline CDR1 is SQVTM and CDR2 is ANQGSEA. The CDR3 is 14 residues long. The germline V and J ends were trimmed by 4 bases and 0 bases, with 13 bases remaining between them. CDR3 region: CSVVPPEGSYEQYF. CDR3 DNA sequence: TGCAGCGTTGTCCCTCCGGAGGGCTCCTACGAGCAGTACTTC.

This clone was counted between two and nine times. This chain connects TRBV15 to TRBJ2-3; D is possibly TRBD2 (5 bases). V gave up 1 base and J gave up 0 bases, with 5 bases separating them. This CDR3 is built from 14 residues. Germline loops: CDR1 LNHNV, CDR2 YYDKDF (reference sequence). The CDR3 DNA follows: TGTGCCACCAGCAGAGCGGGGAGCACAGATACGCAGTATTTT. This translates into CATSRAGSTDTQYF. The entire variable domain, with the rest obtained from reference TRBV15 and TRBJ2-3, is as follows: DAMVIQNPRYQVTQFGKPVTLSCSQTLNHNVMYWYQQKSSQAPKLLFHYYDKDFNNEADTPDNFQSRRPNTSFCFLDIRSPGLGDTAMYLCATSRAGSTDTQYFGPGTRLTVL.

This clone came up once. The chain's CDR3 is CASRQTGGNEKLFF. DNA of the CDR3: TGTGCCAGCAGACAGACAGGCGGAAATGAAAAACTGTTTTTT. This sequence joins TRBV7-9 and TRBJ1-4; possible D gene TRBD1, 6 bases. CDR3 length equals 14 residues. Trimming took 6 bases from V and 5 from J, leaving 13 bases between them. The V gene's germline CDR1 is SEHNR and CDR2 FQNEAQ (reference sequence).

In its sample, this clone was seen once. The chain is built from TRBV6-5 and TRBJ2-7; D gene unclear. Germline CDR1 reads MNHEY; CDR2 reads SVGAGI. V shed 5 bases and J shed 4 bases, with 12 bases lying between them. CDR3 size: 13 residues. The CDR3 spells CASSLTIAYEQYF. The CDR3 bases are TGTGCCAGCAGTCTTACCATCGCGTACGAGCAGTACTTC.

This clone was detected a few times. This sequence joins TRBV5-6 and TRBJ1-1; D call uncertain. Germline values: CDR1 SGHDT, CDR2 YYEEEE. The CDR3 totals 14 residues. The V and J ends lost 2 bases and 1 base respectively, with 9 bases between them. Here the CDR3 DNA reads TGTGCCAGCAGCTTAGACTACAGGAACACTGAAGCTTTCTTT. Translating it yields CASSLDYRNTEAFF.